The 32 T cell receptor beta chains given below trace back to one sample, sequenced in a study of cytomegalovirus exposure and HLA in healthy donors. The primer mix had 60 Vbeta and 13 Jbeta primers. The assay was immunoSEQ multiplex PCR, and TCRdb's table has in-frame clones only and misses some. Of some 160,000 clones in the sample, around a tenth are singletons; the top ten hold less than 2%. Source material: PBMCs. The receptors come from a male donor in good health and CMV-seronegative.

The chain recombines TRBV6-5 with TRBJ2-7; 11 positions agree with TRBD1. This CDR3 is 12 amino acids long. The germline V gene has CDR1 MNHEY and CDR2 SVGAGI. After removal of 10 bases from V and 7 bases from J, the junction contained 6 bases not matched to a gene. CDR3 protein: CATGQGASEQYF. CDR3 nucleotides: TGTGCCACCGGACAGGGGGCAAGTGAGCAGTACTTC.

This chain joins TRBV10-3 and TRBJ2-1, with D maybe TRBD2 (6 bases). Germline V gene lookup returns CDR1 ENHRY and CDR2 SYGVKD. Trimming took off 0 bases at V and 3 bases at J, with 21 bases between the two ends. There are 19 residues in the CDR3. The CDR3 is CAISESMRPNRGNYNEQFF. As DNA, the CDR3 is TGTGCCATCAGTGAGTCTATGAGACCCAACCGGGGGAACTACAATGAGCAGTTCTTC.

The genes are TRBV19 and TRBJ2-7, with 9 bases that match TRBD1. Unmatched junction bases numbered 5, after V lost 3 bases and J lost 5 bases. The CDR3 runs to 14 residues. The germline V gene has CDR1 LNHDA and CDR2 SQIVND (reference sequence). In nucleotides, the CDR3 is TGTGCCAGTAGTATTAGGACAGGGGTCCACGAGCAGTACTTC. It codes for CASSIRTGVHEQYF. The variable domain in full, with the rest retrieved from reference TRBV19 and TRBJ2-7, is DGGITQSPKYLFRKEGQNVTLSCEQNLNHDAMYWYRQDPGQGLRLIYYSQIVNDFQKGDIAEGYSVSREKKESFPLTVTSAQKNPTAFYLCASSIRTGVHEQYFGPGTRLTVT.

Points on this clone: Other DNA sequences in the sample encode the same CDR3. The CDR3 sequence: CASSFSSYEQYF. The CDR3 bases are TGTGCCAGCAGCTTCAGCTCCTACGAGCAGTACTTC. The chain combines TRBV7-9 with TRBJ2-7, with unresolved D. CDR1 and CDR2 from the germline V gene are SEHNR and FQNEAQ (reference sequence). The CDR3 totals 12 residues. V lost 3 bases to trimming and J lost 0 bases, with 3 bases between them.

This clone was seen more than once but under ten times. The J gene is TRBJ2-3, the V gene TRBV4-1, with D possibly matching TRBD2 (5 bases). V was shortened by 3 bases and J by 6 bases, with 7 bases between the two germline ends. This CDR3 region has 12 residues. CDR1 is MGHRA, CDR2 YSYEKL, per germline. The CDR3 region has the DNA TGCGCCAGCAGCCAGGGAGTGGATACGCAGTATTTT. It encodes CASSQGVDTQYF.

This clone was counted a few times. The gene calls are TRBV11-2 and TRBJ1-5; D is unclear. Per germline, CDR1 SGHAT and CDR2 FQNNGV. CDR3 size: 15 residues. V was shortened by 1 base and J by 3 bases, with 10 bases between the two germline ends. This CDR3 is CASSLGSDNNQPQHF. CDR3 DNA: TGTGCCAGCAGCTTAGGTTCCGACAACAATCAGCCCCAGCATTTT.

This clone was counted between two and nine times. The V call is TRBV19, the J call TRBJ1-5; 7 nucleotides match TRBD1. Per germline, CDR1 LNHDA and CDR2 SQIVND (reference sequence). CDR3 size: 16 residues. With V trimmed by 5 bases and J by 11 bases, 18 bases remained unmatched. The CDR3 sequence is CASSFSTGLGLQSQHF. The CDR3 DNA reads as TGTGCCAGTAGTTTTTCGACAGGGTTGGGTCTACAGTCCCAGCATTTT.

The gene calls are TRBV2 and TRBJ1-5; D is undetermined. CDR1 and CDR2 from the germline V gene are SNHLY and FYNNEI. The CDR3 runs 15 residues. The ends were cut back, 0 bases at V and 5 bases at J, with 11 bases in the middle. For the CDR3, the DNA is TGTGCCAGCAGTGAAGCGTACGGCGGGTATCAGCCCCAGCATTTT. Protein product: CASSEAYGGYQPQHF.

V is TRBV7-2 and J is TRBJ2-1, with a weak D call TRBD2 (5 bases). The CDR3 consists of 12 residues. The V end lost 4 bases, the J end lost 10 bases, and 11 bases lay between the germline ends. Germline V gives CDR1 SGHTA, CDR2 FQGNSA. The CDR3: CASSSHRGEQFF. For the CDR3, the DNA is TGTGCCAGCAGCTCTCATCGGGGAGAGCAGTTCTTC.

The rearrangement joins TRBV4-2 to TRBJ1-4; D gene unclear. Per the germline V gene, CDR1 is LGHNA and CDR2 is YNFKEQ. V was pared by 1 base and J by 10 bases, with 25 bases between. This CDR3 is built from 18 residues. CDR3 nucleotide sequence: TGTGCCAGCAGCCAAGTCGGGGAGTCCGGTACCAGGCCAACAAAACTGTTTTTT. Protein sequence: CASSQVGESGTRPTKLFF.

V gene TRBV4-1 combines with J gene TRBJ1-1, with D tentatively TRBD1 (5 bases). V was pared by 0 bases and J by 3 bases, with 17 bases between. Germline V CDR1 and CDR2: MGHRA, YSYEKL. This CDR3 spans 17 amino acids. In nucleotides, the CDR3 is TGCGCCAGCAGCCAAGATGGGTTGCAGGGTTCCGACACTGAAGCTTTCTTT. This encodes CASSQDGLQGSDTEAFF.

In regard to this clone: The sample carries other DNA sequences with the same CDR3. V gene TRBV7-9 combines with J gene TRBJ2-3; maybe TRBD2 (6 bases). CDR1 SEHNR and CDR2 FQNEAQ come from the germline V gene (reference sequence). V lost 6 bases, J lost 0 bases, and 13 bases lay in between. The CDR3 spans 15 residues. CDR3 DNA sequence: TGTGCCAGCAGTCGTACTAGCTCAAGCACAGATACGCAGTATTTT. Encoded protein: CASSRTSSSTDTQYF.

This clone was detected only a few times. The CDR3 region is CASSRDRGVYEQYF. CDR3 DNA: TGCGCCAGCTCCCGGGACAGGGGGGTCTACGAGCAGTACTTC. This chain uses TRBV5-1 with TRBJ2-7; the match to TRBD1 covers 11 bases. Germline V gene data show CDR1 as SGHRS and CDR2 as YFSETQ. The CDR3 covers 14 residues. V was clipped by 7 bases and J by 3 bases; unmatched bases: 6.

There are a few counts of this clone. The chain joins TRBV7-2 to TRBJ1-2; D not resolved. Germline CDR1 and CDR2: SGHTA and FQGNSA. The V end was cut by 5 bases, the J end by 6 bases, with 16 bases between. CDR3 size: 14 residues. CDR3 loop: CASSVTNGRDGYTF. The CDR3 nucleotides are TGTGCCAGCAGCGTTACGAACGGGAGGGATGGCTACACCTTC.

The J gene is TRBJ1-1, the V gene TRBV6-5, with D unclear. CDR1 is MNHEY and CDR2 is SVGAGI in the germline V gene. V lost 1 base and J 4 bases, leaving 7 bases between the germline ends. CDR3 length: 13 amino acids. DNA of the CDR3: TGTGCCAGCAGTTACTACAGTGGCACTGAAGCTTTCTTT. Translation gives CASSYYSGTEAFF.

The CDR3 is CASSLAQGTVSFNEQFF. Here the CDR3 DNA reads TGTGCCAGCAGCTTAGCCCAGGGGACGGTATCTTTCAATGAGCAGTTCTTC. V and J are TRBV7-8 and TRBJ2-1; possibly TRBD1 for D (6 bases). The ends were cut back, 0 bases at V and 6 bases at J, with 18 bases in the middle. CDR1 SGHVS and CDR2 FQNEAQ come from the germline V gene. The CDR3 runs to 17 residues.

This clone showed up just once. The rearrangement joins TRBV7-2 to TRBJ2-2; TRBD2 might be the D (6 bases). Trimming cost V 6 bases and J 5 bases, with 16 bases left between them. Germline V CDR1 and CDR2: SGHTA, FQGNSA. The CDR3 runs to 15 residues. CDR3 region: CASSFGGSMTGELFF. CDR3 nucleotides: TGTGCCAGCAGTTTCGGAGGGAGCATGACCGGGGAGCTGTTTTTT.

This clone has more than one count but fewer than ten. The chain is built from TRBV29-1 and TRBJ2-5; 7 nucleotides line up with TRBD1. The ends lost 6 bases at V and 2 bases at J; junction bases unmatched: 3. Germline assignment: CDR1 SQVTM and CDR2 ANQGSEA. The CDR3 extends over 12 amino acids. This CDR3 is CSVIRGQETQYF. Written as DNA, the CDR3 is TGCAGCGTAATCAGGGGGCAAGAGACCCAGTACTTC.

CDR3 sequence reads: CASSIVSGSGNQPQHF. In nucleotides, the CDR3 is TGTGCCAGTAGTATAGTGTCAGGGTCTGGCAATCAGCCCCAGCATTTT. The chain has TRBV19 and TRBJ1-5, with D possibly being TRBD1 (5 bases). The CDR3 contains 16 residues. Germline CDR1 LNHDA, CDR2 SQIVND (reference sequence). Deletions cut 1 base from V and 2 bases from J, with 12 bases between.

The chain uses TRBV18 and TRBJ1-3, with TRBD1 identical over 7 bases. Germline V lookup: CDR1 KGHSH, CDR2 LQKENI. Trimming at V came to 2 bases and at J to 8 bases, leaving 9 bases not matched to a gene. The CDR3 length is 15 residues. CDR3: CASSPRPSQGDTIYF. DNA of the CDR3: TGTGCCAGCTCACCAAGGCCGTCCCAGGGGGACACCATATATTTT.

This clone was observed a handful of times. CDR3 residues: CASSPGTGPQETQYF. The CDR3, as DNA: TGCGCCAGCAGCCCCGGGACAGGGCCCCAAGAGACCCAGTACTTC. The chain carries TRBV5-1 and TRBJ2-5, with TRBD1 matching over 9 bases. Germline V lookup: CDR1 SGHRS, CDR2 YFSETQ. With 4 bases clipped from V and 1 base from J, the junction kept 5 bases outside the gene matches. The CDR3 is 15 amino acids.

This chain links TRBV11-3 with TRBJ2-3; D is possibly TRBD2 (5 bases). Trimming removed 1 base at V and 4 bases at J, with 15 bases between. The germline gives CDR1 SGHNT, CDR2 YENEEA. The CDR3 runs 16 residues. In DNA, the CDR3 is TGTGCCAGCAGCTTAGTTAGTGGCGGAGGTTCAGATACGCAGTATTTT. Its protein is CASSLVSGGGSDTQYF.

This clone came up a few times. The chain joins TRBV6-1 to TRBJ2-7, with TRBD1 matching over 8 bases. J lost 3 bases, V lost 5 bases, and 6 bases had no gene match. The germline V gene has CDR1 MNHNS and CDR2 SASEGT. This CDR3 contains 14 residues. DNA of the CDR3: TGTGCCAGCAGTCTGACAGGGGTAGACTACGAGCAGTACTTC. Protein sequence: CASSLTGVDYEQYF.

This clone was seen a handful of times. This chain joins TRBV28 and TRBJ1-5; TRBD1 aligns across 9 bases. CDR1 is MDHEN, CDR2 SYDVKM, per germline. The CDR3 length is 21 residues. V lost 1 base and J lost 0; bases outside the gene matches: 16. The chain's CDR3 is CASSLSRKRGTGFYSNQPQHF. In nucleotides, the CDR3 is TGTGCCAGCAGTTTATCCAGGAAGAGAGGGACAGGGTTTTATAGCAATCAGCCCCAGCATTTT.

This clone was seen only a few times. This chain joins TRBV27 and TRBJ2-3; perhaps TRBD2 as D (6 bases). Between the trimmed V and J ends, which lost 7 bases and 2 bases, there was a span of 13 bases. The germline V gene has CDR1 MNHEY and CDR2 SMNVEV (reference sequence). The CDR3 has 14 amino acids. CDR3 region: CASTSWGDTDTQYF. The CDR3 nucleotides are TGTGCCAGCACCTCATGGGGGGACACAGATACGCAGTATTTT.

The J gene is TRBJ2-1, the V gene TRBV4-1; tentative D call: TRBD2 (6 bases). This CDR3 has 14 residues. Germline assignment: CDR1 MGHRA and CDR2 YSYEKL. V was pared by 0 bases and J by 13 bases, with 16 bases between. The chain's CDR3 is CASSQDRDLETQFF. The DNA for the CDR3 is TGCGCCAGCAGCCAAGACAGGGACTTGGAGACCCAGTTCTTC.

The CDR3 here is CAIRMTRDTEAFF. CDR3 DNA: TGTGCCATCAGAATGACCCGGGACACTGAAGCTTTCTTT. The chain links TRBV10-3 to TRBJ1-1, with D hard to call. CDR3 size: 13 residues. The V gene lost 6 bases and the J gene lost 3 bases, with 11 bases spanning the gap. Looked up from germline, CDR1 is ENHRY and CDR2 is SYGVKD.

This clone was detected only a few times. V and J are TRBV28 and TRBJ2-5; 11 bases map to TRBD2. There are 15 residues in the CDR3. Germline CDR1 MDHEN, CDR2 SYDVKM. Germline trimming cut 3 bases from V and 5 bases from J; bases unmatched to any gene: 5. The CDR3 DNA reads TGTGCCAGCAGTTTGGCTAGCGGGAGGTTGGAGACCCAGTACTTC. Amino acids: CASSLASGRLETQYF. Full variable domain (outside the CDR3, taken from reference TRBV28 and TRBJ2-5): DVKVTQSSRYLVKRTGEKVFLECVQDMDHENMFWYRQDPGLGLRLIYFSYDVKMKEKGDIPEGYSVSREKKERFSLILESASTNQTSMYLCASSLASGRLETQYFGPGTRLLVL.

CDR3: CASSLVGQGTDEQYF. The CDR3 nucleotides are TGCGCCAGCAGCTTGGTGGGACAGGGTACCGACGAGCAGTACTTC. The chain carries TRBV5-1 and TRBJ2-7; 9 bases line up with TRBD1. The V gene end was trimmed by 0 bases and the J gene end by 5 bases; junction bases not matched to a gene: 6. The CDR3 covers 15 residues. Germline CDR1 reads SGHRS; CDR2 reads YFSETQ.

As to this clone: One end of the junction is discordant with germline, which a read error may explain. The chain joins TRBV4-1 to TRBJ1-2, with unresolved D. Germline loops: CDR1 MGHRA, CDR2 YSYEKL. The length of the CDR3 is 17 residues. CDR3 amino acids: CASSQDLRSGGNYGYPF. The CDR3 DNA sequence: TGCGCCAGCAGCCAAGACCTGAGGTCAGGAGGCAACTATGGCTACCCCTTC.

This clone was counted a few times. The chain has TRBV25-1 and TRBJ2-5, with TRBD2 matching over 9 bases. From germline, CDR1 is MGHDK and CDR2 SYGVNS. This CDR3 contains 16 residues. Losses at the gene ends were 6 bases for V and 0 bases for J; bases not matched to a gene: 8. CDR3 bases: TGTGCCAGCAGCGATCTAAGCGGGGGGCACCAAGAGACCCAGTACTTC. It yields the protein CASSDLSGGHQETQYF.

CDR3 coding DNA: TGTGCCAGCTCACCCGGGACAGGGGGATGGAACACTGAAGCTTTCTTT. This sequence encodes CASSPGTGGWNTEAFF. This sequence joins TRBV18 and TRBJ1-1; 11 bases are a match to TRBD1. V lost 3 bases to trimming and J lost 1 base; unmatched junction nucleotides: 4. The CDR3 contains 16 residues. Germline lookup yields CDR1 KGHSH and CDR2 LQKENI.